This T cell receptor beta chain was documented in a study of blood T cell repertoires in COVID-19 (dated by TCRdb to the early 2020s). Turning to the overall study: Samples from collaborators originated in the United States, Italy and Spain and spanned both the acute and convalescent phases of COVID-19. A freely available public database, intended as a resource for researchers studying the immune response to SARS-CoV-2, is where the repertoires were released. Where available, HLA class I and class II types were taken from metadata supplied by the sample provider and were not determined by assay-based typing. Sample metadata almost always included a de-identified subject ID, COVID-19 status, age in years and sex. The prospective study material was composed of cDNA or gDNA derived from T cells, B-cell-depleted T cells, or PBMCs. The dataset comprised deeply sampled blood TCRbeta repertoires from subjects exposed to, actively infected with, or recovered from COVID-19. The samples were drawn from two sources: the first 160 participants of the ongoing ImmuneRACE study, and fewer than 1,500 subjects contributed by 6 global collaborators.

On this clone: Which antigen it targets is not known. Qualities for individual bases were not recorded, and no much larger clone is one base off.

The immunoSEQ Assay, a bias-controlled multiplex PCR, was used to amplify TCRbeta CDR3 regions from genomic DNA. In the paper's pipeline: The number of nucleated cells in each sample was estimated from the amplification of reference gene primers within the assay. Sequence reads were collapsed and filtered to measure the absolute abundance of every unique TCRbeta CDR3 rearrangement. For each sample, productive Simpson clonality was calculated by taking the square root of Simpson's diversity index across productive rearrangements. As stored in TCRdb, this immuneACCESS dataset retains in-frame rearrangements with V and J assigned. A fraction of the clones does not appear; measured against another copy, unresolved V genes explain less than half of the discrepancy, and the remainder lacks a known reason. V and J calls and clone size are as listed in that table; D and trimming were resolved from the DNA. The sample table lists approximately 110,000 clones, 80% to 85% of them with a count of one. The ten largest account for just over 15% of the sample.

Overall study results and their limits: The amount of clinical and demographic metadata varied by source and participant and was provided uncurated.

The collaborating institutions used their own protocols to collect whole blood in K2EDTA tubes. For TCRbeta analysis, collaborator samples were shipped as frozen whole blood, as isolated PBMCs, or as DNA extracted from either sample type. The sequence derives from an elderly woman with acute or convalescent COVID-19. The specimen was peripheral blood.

The CDR3 amino acid sequence is: CSAKGVGLYNEQFF. The bases read TGCAGCGCCAAGGGGGTGGGACTATACAATGAGCAGTTCTTC. Recombination joined TRBV29-1 with TRBJ2-1; TRBD2 could be the D gene, as 7 bases match. The germline ends are 17 bases apart after V is trimmed by 7 bases and J by 4 bases. The germline V gene gives CDR1 as SQVTM and CDR2 as ANQGSEA. Reading from cysteine to phenylalanine, the CDR3 counts 14 amino acids. The only DNA kept is the CDR3, 42 bases in frame from the first base.